This T cell receptor (beta chain) was found in a study of cytotoxic CD8 clonotypes in ibrutinib-treated CLL. General observations from the study: Circulating CD8+ T-cell counts were tracked by baseline clonality, which exceeded that of age-matched healthy donors.

This table comes from immunoSEQ multiplex PCR, and its TCRdb copy is limited to in-frame clones, with some not included. The sample lists some 350,000 clones, 67% occurring once. Germline loops: CDR1 MDHEN, CDR2 SYDVKM. The CDR3 loop spans 16 amino acids. Trimming took 5 bases from V and 0 from J; bases not matched to a gene: 7. Details on this clone: Antigen: not known.

V is TRBV28 and J is TRBJ1-3; 7 nucleotides line up with TRBD1. The origin of this receptor is a human donor with chronic lymphocytic leukemia. The material sequenced was PBMCs, taken after 36 months of ibrutinib treatment. CDR3: CASSPTWTGSGNTIYF. The CDR3 DNA reads TGTGCCAGCAGTCCGACTTGGACAGGCTCTGGAAACACCATATATTTT.